The rows below give T cell receptor beta chains drawn from one sample of a study of spatial heterogeneity in lung cancer. Each CDR3 protein is one row after TCRdb ran MiXCR on the 5' RACE reads. The table includes roughly 40,000 distinct CDR3 sequences, approximately 6.9% detected once. The source material was PBMCs, sampled at surgery. Source of these receptors: a female donor with early-stage non-small cell lung cancer. CDR3s include the opening cysteine and the closing phenylalanine or tryptophan. A D gene is named only where the DNA matches it firmly. The size entry is marked missing in some rows and otherwise reads once, few, many or a size class.

TRBV11-2	NA	TRBJ2-6	many	TGTGCCAGCAGCTTAAACCCTAGGACAGGGGCCAACGTCCTGACTTTC	CASSLNPRTGANVLTF
TRBV30	NA	TRBJ1-1	few	TGTGCCTGGAGTCACCTATGGACGCGAGGCACTGAAGCTTTCTTT	CAWSHLWTRGTEAFF
TRBV5-5	NA	TRBJ1-2	many	TGTGCCAGCAGCGGGGAGAACTATGGCTACACCTTC	CASSGENYGYTF
TRBV5-6	NA	TRBJ2-5	few	TGTGCCAGCAGCTTGGTCACCCAAGAGACCCAGTACTTC	CASSLVTQETQYF
TRBV5-5	NA	TRBJ2-5	NA	TGTGCCAGCAGTCTCAAGGAGACCCAGTACTTC	CASSLKETQYF
TRBV24-1	NA	TRBJ1-2	many	TGTGCCACCAGCGCTTCAAAGGATATCGATTATGGCTACACCTTC	CATSASKDIDYGYTF
TRBV4-2	NA	TRBJ2-7	many	TGTGCCAGCAGCCAAGAATCGGGAAACAGGCCCTACGAGCAGTACTTC	CASSQESGNRPYEQYF
TRBV6-2/TRBV6-3	NA	TRBJ1-2	NA	TGTGCCAGCAGTTACCCCCGGACAGACTCACTCGGCTACACCTTC	CASSYPRTDSLGYTF
TRBV11-2	NA	TRBJ2-7	many	TGTGCCAGCAGCTTAGACAGCAGTCCTTCCTACGAGCAGTACTTC	CASSLDSSPSYEQYF
TRBV2	NA	TRBJ2-7	NA	TGTGCCAGCACCTCCGGTCTATCTGAGGGCGAGCAGTACTTC	CASTSGLSEGEQYF
TRBV7-2	TRBD2	TRBJ2-3	few	TGTGCCAGCAGCTTAGTCTCGCTAGCGGCTAGCACAGATACGCAGTATTTT	CASSLVSLAASTDTQYF
TRBV9	TRBD2	TRBJ2-3	few	TGTGCCAGCAGCTCCCGGGGACTAGCGGGGCTCACAGATACGCAGTATTTT	CASSSRGLAGLTDTQYF
TRBV2	NA	TRBJ1-6	many	TGTGCCAGCAGTGTAACGGCGGGAGAAGGATCACCCCTCCACTTT	CASSVTAGEGSPLHF
TRBV6-1	NA	TRBJ2-7	few	TGTGCCAGCACCGGACACTACGAGCAGTACTTC	CASTGHYEQYF